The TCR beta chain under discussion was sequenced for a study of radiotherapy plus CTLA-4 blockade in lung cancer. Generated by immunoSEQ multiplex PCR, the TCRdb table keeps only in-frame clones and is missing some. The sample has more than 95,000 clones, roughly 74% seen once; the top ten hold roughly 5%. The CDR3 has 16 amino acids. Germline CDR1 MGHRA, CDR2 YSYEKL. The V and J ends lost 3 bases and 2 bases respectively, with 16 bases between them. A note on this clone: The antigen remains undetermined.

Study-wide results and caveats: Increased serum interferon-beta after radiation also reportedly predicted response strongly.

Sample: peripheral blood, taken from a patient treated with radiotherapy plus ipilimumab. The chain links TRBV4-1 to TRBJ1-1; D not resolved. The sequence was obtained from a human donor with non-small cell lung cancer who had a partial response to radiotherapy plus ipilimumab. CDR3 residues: CASSQGFERRNTEAFF. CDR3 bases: TGCGCCAGCAGCCAGGGTTTTGAACGGAGAAACACTGAAGCTTTCTTT.